The 9 T cell receptor beta chains below come from one sample, sequenced in a study of cytomegalovirus exposure and HLA in healthy donors. This PCR relied on a set of 60 Vbeta primers and 13 Jbeta primers. Only in-frame clones appear in the TCRdb table, and some are missing; sequencing was by immunoSEQ multiplex PCR. This table holds 150,000 to 200,000 clones, approximately 82% found once. Sequencing was done on a sample of PBMCs. The receptors come from a woman in her thirties or forties in good health and CMV-seropositive.

A few counts support this clone. The genes are TRBV5-4 and TRBJ2-1; 12 bases map to TRBD2. The trim removed 3 bases at V and 9 bases at J, leaving 7 bases unmatched. The CDR3 is made up of 15 amino acids. Germline lookup yields CDR1 SGHNT and CDR2 YYREEE (reference sequence). The CDR3 nucleotides read TGTGCCAGCAGCTGGGGACTAGCGGGTGGAGGTGAGCAGTTCTTC. Translating it yields CASSWGLAGGGEQFF.

The rearrangement joins TRBV4-2 to TRBJ1-3, with 7 bases aligning to TRBD1. After removal of 0 bases from V and 1 base from J, the junction contained 0 bases not matched to a gene. The germline gives CDR1 LGHNA, CDR2 YNFKEQ. The CDR3 extends over 15 amino acids. CDR3 in DNA: TGTGCCAGCAGCCAAGAGGGACAGTCTGGAAACACCATATATTTT. It specifies CASSQEGQSGNTIYF.

The J gene is TRBJ2-3, the V gene TRBV19; the match to TRBD2 covers 11 bases. The CDR3 consists of 19 residues. Germline lookup yields CDR1 LNHDA and CDR2 SQIVND (reference sequence). V was clipped by 3 bases and J by 2 bases; unmatched bases: 13. In nucleotides, the CDR3 is TGTGCCAGTAGTATTCTGACTAGCGGGGACACCGGGCACACAGATACGCAGTATTTT. It specifies CASSILTSGDTGHTDTQYF.

This clone was seen just once. This chain connects TRBV15 to TRBJ1-3; D gene ambiguous. Germline CDR1 LNHNV, CDR2 YYDKDF (reference sequence). Trimming shortened V by 4 bases and J by 1 base, and 8 bases separated the two germline ends. The CDR3 loop spans 14 amino acids. The CDR3 sequence: CATSNPGSGNTIYF. DNA of the CDR3: TGTGCCACCAGCAATCCAGGATCTGGAAACACCATATATTTT.

This chain links TRBV30 with TRBJ2-3, with 7 nucleotides matching TRBD1. The germline CDR1 and CDR2 sequences are GTSNPN and SVGIG (reference sequence). This CDR3 is 15 amino acids long. Trimming removed 6 bases from V and 6 bases from J; junction bases left unmatched: 15. CDR3 region: CACARTGSGVDTQYF. CDR3 nucleotides: TGTGCCTGCGCACGGACAGGCTCTGGGGTGGATACGCAGTATTTT.

In the case of this clone: Other DNA sequences from this sample encode an identical CDR3 as well. CDR3 region: CASKGQASSYEQYF. The CDR3 DNA is TGCGCCAGCAAGGGACAGGCGAGCTCCTACGAGCAGTACTTC. The rearrangement joins TRBV5-1 to TRBJ2-7; TRBD1 matches at 8 bases. Trimming took 6 bases from V and 0 from J; bases not matched to a gene: 5. Germline-derived CDR1 and CDR2 are SGHRS and YFSETQ. The CDR3 has 14 residues.

This clone appeared a few times. The chain recombines TRBV19 with TRBJ2-5; D unclear. V was shortened by 5 bases and J by 0 bases, with 10 bases between the two germline ends. This CDR3 has 14 amino acids. Germline values: CDR1 LNHDA, CDR2 SQIVND (reference sequence). As DNA, the CDR3 is TGTGCCAGTAGTCCCCTCTTAAACCAAGAGACCCAGTACTTC. Translated, it gives CASSPLLNQETQYF.

The J gene is TRBJ2-7, the V gene TRBV18, with a tentative D call TRBD1 (5 bases). V shed 1 base and J shed 6 bases, with 16 bases lying between them. Germline V gene data show CDR1 as KGHSH and CDR2 as LQKENI. The CDR3 sequence is 15 residues long. CDR3 sequence: CASSPQRGRNGEQYF. The CDR3, as DNA: TGTGCCAGCTCACCACAAAGGGGAAGGAATGGCGAGCAGTACTTC.

This chain links TRBV6-6 with TRBJ2-7; a weak D match, TRBD2 (5 bases). V gave up 6 bases and J gave up 5 bases, with 14 bases separating them. The CDR3 is 13 residues long. Looked up from germline, CDR1 is MNHNY and CDR2 is SVGAGI (reference sequence). The CDR3 is CASRPTSFHEQYF. Here the CDR3 DNA reads TGTGCCAGCAGGCCTACTAGTTTCCACGAGCAGTACTTC.